The entry below gives a single T cell receptor beta chain sequence along with its context. The CDR3 loop spans 14 amino acids. Deletions cut 5 bases from V and 5 bases from J, with 14 bases between. Germline V gene lookup returns CDR1 SEHNR and CDR2 FQNEAQ (reference sequence). The data are from a study of control samples from healthy donors and cancer patients. This table comes from immunoSEQ multiplex PCR, and its TCRdb copy is limited to in-frame clones, with some not included. The table lists about 130,000 clones, 85% to 95% of them singletons, with 0.58% in the top ten. The sequence was collected from a man older than 75 with head and neck cancer. What was sequenced was PBMCs. This rearrangement joins TRBV7-9 to TRBJ2-3; D is perhaps TRBD2 (6 bases). The CDR3 bases are TGTGCCAGCAGCCCCCGGCTAGCGAGAGATACGCAGTATTTT. Protein product: CASSPRLARDTQYF.